The sample holds many counts of the clone carrying this T cell receptor beta chain. Its antigen is unidentified. The germline V and J ends were trimmed by 0 bases and 4 bases, with 2 bases remaining between them. The CDR3 has 11 residues. Germline assignment: CDR1 SGHRS and CDR2 YFSETQ. The unsorted libraries were prepared from 2 million PBMCs (stored at -80 C). These data come from a study of neurological immune-mediated disorders. Study-wide results and limits: Neither clinical nor MRI features showed any association with the multiple sclerosis repertoire cluster, and the authors stated that larger cohorts are needed. The study phylogenetically grouped the repertoires of 18 of 34 multiple sclerosis patients into one related-CDR3 cluster, a possible signature.

The cDNA was synthesized by 5'RACE incorporating 10-nucleotide random UMIs. TCRdb ran MiXCR on the 5' RACE reads and lists one entry per CDR3 protein. There are tens of thousands of distinct CDR3 sequences in the sample; less than 5.5% occur only once, and under 7.5% lies in the top ten. This clonotype was obtained from a man aged 25-40 years with multiple sclerosis. This rearrangement joins TRBV5-1 to TRBJ2-7; no clear D. The sequenced material came from PBMCs. CDR3: CASSLAYEQYF. CDR3 nucleotides: TGCGCCAGCAGCTTGGCGTACGAGCAGTACTTC.